Sequencing of this TCR beta chain was carried out in a study of CD8 T cells in Susac syndrome. V shed 3 bases and J 2 bases; nucleotides not matched to a gene: 5. The CDR3 runs to 16 residues. CDR1 and CDR2 (germline): KGHSH, LQKENI. The RNA input was roughly 0.45 to 1 ug, and it was reverse transcribed with random hexamers. TCRdb fed the immunoSEQ multiplex PCR reads into MiXCR, producing one record per CDR3 protein. The repertoire holds roughly 190,000 distinct CDR3 sequences, with approximately 95% as singletons. The V gene is TRBV18, the J gene TRBJ2-5; 11 bases agree with TRBD2. This receptor was obtained from a human donor with Susac syndrome. The specimen sequenced was CD4+ T cells from PBMCs. The CDR3 sequence: CASSPVVAGGQETQYF. The CDR3 DNA reads as TGTGCCAGCTCACCGGTCGTAGCGGGGGGGCAAGAGACCCAGTACTTC.